The 10 T cell receptor beta chains given below trace back to one sample, sequenced in a study of metastatic and nonmetastatic thyroid tumors. TCRdb re-called the PCR reads with MiXCR. The profile shows some 4,200 clones, around 35% of them singletons. No treatment of any kind had been given to any patient before thyroid surgery. Specimen: adjacent normal tissue. The origin of the receptors is a female donor with papillary thyroid cancer or a benign thyroid nodule (not recorded which). Some clones in this sample may be carry-over from other donors' samples.

The chain couples TRBV13 to TRBJ2-1; 9 nucleotides line up with TRBD2. The V segment lost 0 bases and the J segment 4 bases; nucleotides outside the gene matches: 4. Germline V gene sequence: CDR1 PRHDT, CDR2 FYEKMQ (reference sequence). The CDR3 is made up of 16 amino acids. The CDR3 DNA follows: TGTGCCAGCAGCTTAGGGACTAGCGGCACTTACAATGAGCAGTTCTTC. Translation: CASSLGTSGTYNEQFF.

A few counts support this clone. The chain is built from TRBV7-9 and TRBJ2-7; 9 nucleotides match TRBD1. Trimming removed 4 bases from V and 3 bases from J; junction bases left unmatched: 4. Germline values: CDR1 SEHNR, CDR2 FQNEAQ (reference sequence). This CDR3 is 14 amino acids long. The CDR3 here is CASSSGTGYYEQYF. The CDR3 DNA reads as TGTGCCAGCAGCTCCGGGACAGGGTACTACGAGCAGTACTTC.

This clone was found a few times. This chain uses TRBV12-3 or TRBV12-4 with TRBJ2-7; TRBD2 matches at 7 bases. The CDR3 contains 12 residues. V was clipped by 4 bases and J by 6 bases; unmatched bases: 3. The CDR3 DNA reads TGTGCCAGCAGTTCCTCTAGCGGCGAGCAGTACTTC. It specifies CASSSSSGEQYF.

By sample fraction, this clone is large. This chain joins TRBV12-3 or TRBV12-4 and TRBJ1-5; D gene unclear. This CDR3 is 12 amino acids long. V shed 8 bases and J shed 0 bases, with 5 bases lying between them. The CDR3 protein is CASGPSNQPQHF. The CDR3 region has the DNA TGTGCCAGCGGGCCTAGCAATCAGCCCCAGCATTTT.

This chain joins TRBV6-1 and TRBJ2-7, with a tentative D call TRBD2 (6 bases). CDR3 length: 16 amino acids. The germline V gene encodes CDR1 MNHNS and CDR2 SASEGT. With 4 bases removed from V and 0 bases from J, the gap between germline ends came to 16 bases. CDR3 sequence reads: CASSGSGLNPSYEQYF. In DNA, the CDR3 is TGTGCCAGCAGTGGATCGGGACTCAATCCCTCCTACGAGCAGTACTTC.

In this sample, this clone is large. The chain uses TRBV28 and TRBJ1-2; D gene unclear. V lost 3 bases and J lost 1, with 6 bases in between. Germline-derived CDR1 and CDR2 are MDHEN and SYDVKM. The CDR3 sequence is 13 residues long. CDR3 DNA sequence: TGTGCCAGCAGTTTTTTACTTAACTATGGCTACACCTTC. As protein: CASSFLLNYGYTF.

In this sample, this clone turned up a few times. The chain links TRBV12-3 or TRBV12-4 to TRBJ1-6, with D hard to call. Trimming pared 7 bases from V and 3 bases from J, leaving 10 bases between. The CDR3 covers 14 residues. This CDR3 reads CASTIEHYNSPLHF. DNA for the CDR3: TGTGCCAGCACCATAGAGCACTATAATTCACCCCTCCACTTT.

The CDR3 DNA is TGTGCCAGCTCAGGTGGTACAGGGAGCTCTGGAAACACCATATATTTT. Translating gives CASSGGTGSSGNTIYF. V gene TRBV18 combines with J gene TRBJ1-3; tentative D call: TRBD1 (6 bases). There are 16 residues in the CDR3. The germline gives CDR1 KGHSH, CDR2 LQKENI. V dropped 5 bases and J dropped 0 bases, with 14 bases sitting between them.

This clone was detected once. The chain recombines TRBV30 with TRBJ1-6; D ambiguous. Germline V gene lookup returns CDR1 GTSNPN and CDR2 SVGIG (reference sequence). CDR3 length: 14 residues. With 2 bases removed from V and 9 bases from J, the gap between germline ends came to 14 bases. CDR3 loop: CAWSPPDRSSPLHF. The CDR3 bases are TGTGCCTGGAGTCCCCCGGACCGGAGTTCACCCCTCCACTTT.

The rearrangement joins TRBV20-1 to TRBJ1-2, with a possible D match to TRBD1 (5 bases). V was clipped by 1 base and J by 2 bases, with 11 bases between them. The CDR3 runs 14 residues. Germline CDR1 and CDR2: DFQATT and SNEGSKA (reference sequence). CDR3 residues: CSARAEGRNYGYTF. As DNA, the CDR3 is TGCAGTGCTAGAGCTGAGGGGCGCAACTATGGCTACACCTTC.